This T cell receptor beta chain was recovered during a study of T cell responses to AZD1222 COVID-19 vaccine. The repertoire was sequenced with immunoSEQ multiplex PCR; TCRdb's copy has only in-frame clones and lacks some. Of approximately 77,000 clones in the sample, over 75% were seen once. As regards this clone: The antigen is unknown.

Findings and caveats of the study: Just a handful of people given AZD1222 tested seropositive at baseline.

CDR1 MNHEY and CDR2 SVGAGI come from the germline V gene. The CDR3 has 12 amino acids. With 6 bases removed from V and 7 bases from J, the gap between germline ends came to 13 bases. The chain carries TRBV6-5 and TRBJ2-7, with D perhaps TRBD1 (5 bases). This sample comprised peripheral blood, obtained 28 days after the second AZD1222 dose. This TCR was recovered from an adult who received the AZD1222 COVID-19 vaccine. The CDR3 DNA sequence: TGTGCCAGCAGCCGACCCGCAGGGGAGCAGTACTTC. Protein sequence: CASSRPAGEQYF.